These 32 T cell receptor beta chains were all obtained from the same sample, sequenced in a study of blood T cell repertoires in COVID-19. Clones were read by immunoSEQ multiplex PCR, and TCRdb kept only the in-frame ones, dropping some. There are 150,000 to 200,000 clones in the sample; around 88% occur only once, and 3.6% lies in the top ten. The sample consisted of PBMCs or T cells enriched from blood (not recorded which). The receptors originated from a woman in her forties or fifties in a cohort exposed to, infected with or recovered from COVID-19 (not recorded which).

This chain uses TRBV9 with TRBJ1-1; D call uncertain. CDR1 is SGDLS and CDR2 is YYNGEE in the germline V gene. The V end lost 0 bases, the J end lost 8 bases, and 17 bases lay between the germline ends. The CDR3 length is 15 residues. The CDR3 protein is CASSVDVQRNSEAFF. The CDR3 region has the DNA TGTGCCAGCAGCGTAGATGTACAGCGGAACTCCGAAGCTTTCTTT.

The chain has TRBV29-1 and TRBJ2-1; TRBD2 agrees at 12 bases. Trimming cost V 4 bases and J 4 bases; bases outside gene matches: 8. The CDR3 totals 16 residues. Germline loops: CDR1 SQVTM, CDR2 ANQGSEA. For the CDR3, the DNA is TGCAGCGTTGTCCGACCGGGACTAGCGGGTTACAATGAGCAGTTCTTC. Amino acid sequence: CSVVRPGLAGYNEQFF.

Here the CDR3 reads CASSLQGFRGTRNTGELFF. For the CDR3, the DNA is TGTGCCAGCAGCTTACAGGGGTTTCGAGGGACAAGGAACACCGGGGAGCTGTTTTTT. The genes are TRBV7-2 and TRBJ2-2, with D possibly TRBD1 on 6 matching bases. The germline CDR1 and CDR2 sequences are SGHTA and FQGNSA. Trimming took 2 bases from V and 1 from J, leaving 20 bases between them. The length of the CDR3 is 19 residues.

CDR3 sequence reads: CASSQELAVGGDTQYF. CDR3 bases: TGCGCCAGCAGCCAAGAACTAGCTGTTGGGGGTGATACGCAGTATTTT. The chain carries TRBV4-1 and TRBJ2-3, with D maybe TRBD2 (6 bases). The CDR3 runs 16 residues. Trimming took 0 bases from V and 6 from J, leaving 16 bases between them. Germline V gives CDR1 MGHRA, CDR2 YSYEKL.

The sample holds one count of this clone. The rearrangement uses TRBV30 and TRBJ1-2; D might be TRBD1 (5 bases). CDR1 and CDR2 from the germline V gene are GTSNPN and SVGIG (reference sequence). Trimming took 2 bases from V and 8 from J, leaving 12 bases between them. CDR3 size: 12 residues. The CDR3 loop is CAWSPGEGGYTF. In DNA, the CDR3 is TGTGCCTGGAGTCCGGGGGAAGGGGGCTACACCTTC.

This chain connects TRBV6-1 to TRBJ2-1; the match to TRBD2 covers 7 bases. The V gene's germline CDR1 is MNHNS and CDR2 SASEGT. The CDR3 loop spans 18 amino acids. V was pared by 3 bases and J by 3 bases, with 14 bases of the junction left unmatched. This CDR3 reads CASSDAVVGLAVYNEQFF. Written as DNA, the CDR3 is TGTGCCAGCAGTGATGCAGTTGTGGGTCTAGCGGTCTACAATGAGCAGTTCTTC.

The chain has TRBV5-5 and TRBJ2-1; 12 nucleotides match TRBD2. The germline V gene has CDR1 SGHKS and CDR2 YYEKEE (reference sequence). The CDR3 has 15 residues. V gave up 4 bases and J gave up 6 bases; unmatched junction bases: 5. The CDR3 DNA reads as TGTGCCAGCAGCGTGACTAGCGGGAGTCCCAATGAGCAGTTCTTC. Translated: CASSVTSGSPNEQFF.

V is TRBV28 and J is TRBJ1-2, with 7 bases aligning to TRBD1. The CDR3 covers 16 residues. With 2 bases clipped from V and 3 bases from J, the junction kept 9 bases outside the gene matches. The germline V gene has CDR1 MDHEN and CDR2 SYDVKM. This CDR3 reads CASSLKEGALYYGYTF. The CDR3, as DNA: TGTGCCAGCAGTTTAAAGGAGGGGGCTCTCTACTATGGCTACACCTTC.

The chain joins TRBV10-1 to TRBJ2-5, with a weak D call TRBD1 (5 bases). The CDR3 spans 14 residues. The V gene's germline CDR1 is WNHNN and CDR2 SYGVQD (reference sequence). V lost 0 bases to trimming and J lost 2 bases, with 7 bases between them. CDR3 coding DNA: TGCGCCAGCAGTGAGTCGACAGCTCAAGAGACCCAGTACTTC. This translates into CASSESTAQETQYF.

This chain joins TRBV2 and TRBJ2-5; 8 nucleotides match TRBD1. The trim removed 6 bases at V and 3 bases at J, leaving 6 bases unmatched. This CDR3 has 14 amino acids. Germline V gene lookup returns CDR1 SNHLY and CDR2 FYNNEI. DNA for the CDR3: TGTGCCAGCAGGTTGACAGGGGATAAAGAGACCCAGTACTTC. Protein sequence: CASRLTGDKETQYF.

Of note for this clone: In the same sample, other DNA sequences code for this CDR3. The rearrangement joins TRBV5-1 to TRBJ2-1; D perhaps matches TRBD2 (6 bases). Germline V gene lookup returns CDR1 SGHRS and CDR2 YFSETQ. The CDR3 covers 14 residues. V lost 4 bases to trimming and J lost 5 bases, with 13 bases between them. DNA of the CDR3: TGCGCCAGCAGCCCGGGACTTTCGGACAATGAGCAGTTCTTC. Translation gives CASSPGLSDNEQFF. Full variable domain (outside the CDR3, taken from reference TRBV5-1 and TRBJ2-1): KAGVTQTPRYLIKTRGQQVTLSCSPISGHRSVSWYQQTPGQGLQFLFEYFSETQRNKGNFPGRFSGRQFSNSRSEMNVSTLELGDSALYLCASSPGLSDNEQFFGPGTRLTVL.

The chain uses TRBV5-8 and TRBJ2-1; no definite D call. Trimming took 4 bases from V and 0 from J, leaving 14 bases between them. The CDR3 consists of 16 residues. Per germline, CDR1 SGHTS and CDR2 YDEGEE. CDR3 DNA sequence: TGTGCCAGCAGCAAACGCCGACTGAGCTCCTACAATGAGCAGTTCTTC. Translation: CASSKRRLSSYNEQFF.

This rearrangement joins TRBV5-6 to TRBJ1-1; no clear D. With 0 bases removed from V and 5 bases from J, the gap between germline ends came to 23 bases. The length of the CDR3 is 18 residues. CDR1 and CDR2 (germline): SGHDT, YYEEEE. CDR3: CASSLGGAYLGRETEAFF. The CDR3 bases are TGTGCCAGCAGCTTGGGGGGAGCTTACCTCGGGCGGGAAACTGAAGCTTTCTTT.

V and J are TRBV6-1 and TRBJ1-6, with TRBD1 matching over 8 bases. Germline trimming cut 1 base from V and 7 bases from J; bases unmatched to any gene: 6. Germline V gives CDR1 MNHNS, CDR2 SASEGT. The CDR3 has 16 amino acids. This chain's CDR3 is CASSEEGQGLNSPLHF. CDR3 sequence (DNA): TGTGCCAGCAGTGAAGAAGGACAGGGCTTGAATTCACCCCTCCACTTT.

The chain employs TRBV20-1 and TRBJ1-2; D is uncertain. V dropped 1 base and J dropped 12 bases, with 6 bases sitting between them. The germline V gene encodes CDR1 DFQATT and CDR2 SNEGSKA (reference sequence). There are 9 residues in the CDR3. CDR3 sequence reads: CSARGLDTF. CDR3 bases: TGCAGTGCTAGAGGTCTAGACACCTTC.

This chain uses TRBV11-3 with TRBJ2-1; 11 bases map to TRBD2. There are 13 residues in the CDR3. Germline CDR1 SGHNT, CDR2 YENEEA. V dropped 5 bases and J dropped 9; count of bases not matched to a gene: 3. The CDR3 is CASSRLAGTEQFF. CDR3 bases: TGTGCCAGCAGCCGACTAGCGGGGACTGAGCAGTTCTTC.

The V call is TRBV19, the J call TRBJ1-1; 8 bases are shared with TRBD1. Germline V CDR1 and CDR2: LNHDA, SQIVND (reference sequence). The CDR3 loop spans 14 amino acids. Trimming cost V 5 bases and J 4 bases; bases outside gene matches: 6. The chain's CDR3 is CASSPGQDVTEAFF. The CDR3 DNA follows: TGTGCCAGTAGTCCGGGACAGGATGTCACTGAAGCTTTCTTT.

V usage is TRBV6-5 and J usage is TRBJ1-2, with a weak D call TRBD1 (6 bases). The CDR3 covers 15 residues. Germline CDR1 is MNHEY and CDR2 is SVGAGI. V was trimmed by 1 base and J by 2 bases, leaving 11 bases between them. Here the CDR3 reads CASSYLQGANYGYTF. The CDR3 DNA reads TGTGCCAGCAGTTACTTACAGGGAGCCAACTATGGCTACACCTTC.

The chain recombines TRBV6-1 with TRBJ2-7, with a weak D call TRBD1 (6 bases). The CDR3 spans 16 residues. V was trimmed by 0 bases and J by 2 bases, leaving 14 bases between them. In germline, CDR1 is MNHNS, CDR2 SASEGT. The CDR3 region is CASSEALGAGTYEQYF. The CDR3 bases are TGTGCCAGCAGTGAAGCCTTGGGGGCGGGCACCTACGAGCAGTACTTC.

The chain employs TRBV7-8 and TRBJ1-2; TRBD1 agrees at 11 bases. CDR3 length: 16 residues. V lost 5 bases to trimming and J lost 4 bases; unmatched junction nucleotides: 9. CDR1 is SGHVS, CDR2 FQNEAQ, per germline. The CDR3 DNA follows: TGTGCCAGCAGCACCAATGGACAGGGGGCCGTCTATGGCTACACCTTC. Its translation is CASSTNGQGAVYGYTF.

This sequence joins TRBV5-1 and TRBJ2-2, with 7 bases identical to TRBD1. Germline CDR1 reads SGHRS; CDR2 reads YFSETQ. There are 15 residues in the CDR3. J gave up 0 bases and V 5 bases, and 4 bases lay outside the gene matches. As DNA, the CDR3 is TGCGCCAGCAGAACCGGGACAGCGAACACCGGGGAGCTGTTTTTT. Its protein is CASRTGTANTGELFF. The complete variable domain, with remaining parts taken from reference TRBV5-1 and TRBJ2-2, reads KAGVTQTPRYLIKTRGQQVTLSCSPISGHRSVSWYQQTPGQGLQFLFEYFSETQRNKGNFPGRFSGRQFSNSRSEMNVSTLELGDSALYLCASRTGTANTGELFFGEGSRLTVL.

V is TRBV5-1 and J is TRBJ2-1; D is unclear. V was cut by 0 bases and J by 0 bases, with 16 bases left in between. The germline CDR1 and CDR2 sequences are SGHRS and YFSETQ. This CDR3 is built from 18 residues. The CDR3 DNA follows: TGCGCCAGCAGCTTGGACGTTTCGGGTCTAAGCTCCTACAATGAGCAGTTCTTC. It encodes CASSLDVSGLSSYNEQFF.

This chain uses TRBV5-4 with TRBJ2-5, with 8 bases that match TRBD1. The junction had 5 bases not matched to a gene; V was cut back by 0 bases and J by 4 bases. This CDR3 has 15 amino acids. The V gene's germline CDR1 is SGHNT and CDR2 YYREEE (reference sequence). The DNA for the CDR3 is TGTGCCAGCAGCTTGGGACAGGGGCGCGGAGAGACCCAGTACTTC. Amino acids: CASSLGQGRGETQYF.

The chain carries TRBV6-4 and TRBJ1-3; 8 bases line up with TRBD1. After removal of 6 bases from V and 0 bases from J, the junction contained 4 bases not matched to a gene. The CDR3 is 15 residues long. CDR1 and CDR2 (germline): MRHNA, SNTAGT. The CDR3 DNA is TGTGCCAGCAGCAGAACAGGGGGCTCTGGAAACACCATATATTTT. Protein: CASSRTGGSGNTIYF.

CDR3 sequence reads: CASGGGDYGYTF. In DNA form, the CDR3 reads TGTGCCAGCGGAGGGGGCGACTATGGCTACACCTTC. The chain is built from TRBV6-5 and TRBJ1-2; 7 positions match TRBD1. The CDR3 extends over 12 amino acids. Germline loops: CDR1 MNHEY, CDR2 SVGAGI. V lost 8 bases, J lost 3 bases, and 3 bases stayed unmatched.

This clone was picked up one time. This chain uses TRBV29-1 with TRBJ2-5; possibly TRBD2 for D (6 bases). The CDR3 length is 13 residues. CDR1 and CDR2 from the germline V gene are SQVTM and ANQGSEA. The V gene lost 7 bases and the J gene lost 2 bases, with 14 bases spanning the gap. CDR3: CSGRGWTQETQYF. CDR3 bases: TGCAGCGGGAGGGGTTGGACTCAAGAGACCCAGTACTTC.

The chain links TRBV7-2 to TRBJ1-2; 7 bases line up with TRBD1. The V segment lost 2 bases and the J segment 8 bases; nucleotides outside the gene matches: 11. From germline, CDR1 is SGHTA and CDR2 FQGNSA. The CDR3 contains 15 residues. CDR3 in DNA: TGTGCCAGCAGCTTATGGCAAGGGGGCGCGAAGGGCTACACCTTC. Encoded protein: CASSLWQGGAKGYTF.

V usage is TRBV9 and J usage is TRBJ2-3; perhaps TRBD2 as D (6 bases). Trimming shortened V by 0 bases and J by 3 bases, and 14 bases separated the two germline ends. This CDR3 spans 16 amino acids. CDR1 and CDR2 (germline): SGDLS, YYNGEE. This CDR3 is CASSVGTGDVTDTQYF. CDR3 nucleotide sequence: TGTGCCAGCAGCGTAGGAACGGGGGACGTTACAGATACGCAGTATTTT.

The chain links TRBV9 to TRBJ2-7, with 8 bases lining up with TRBD2. This CDR3 has 16 amino acids. Germline V gene data show CDR1 as SGDLS and CDR2 as YYNGEE. The ends lost 4 bases at V and 4 bases at J; junction bases unmatched: 13. As DNA, the CDR3 is TGTGCCAGCAGCCCCCGGGCAGCGGGAGTCACGTACGAGCAGTACTTC. Its protein is CASSPRAAGVTYEQYF. Full variable domain (outside the CDR3, taken from reference TRBV9 and TRBJ2-7): DSGVTQTPKHLITATGQRVTLRCSPRSGDLSVYWYQQSLDQGLQFLIQYYNGEERAKGNILERFSAQQFPDLHSELNLSSLELGDSALYFCASSPRAAGVTYEQYFGPGTRLTVT.

The J gene is TRBJ2-1, the V gene TRBV28, with D unresolved. Deletions cut 3 bases from V and 9 bases from J, with 3 bases between. The CDR3 has 10 amino acids. Germline values: CDR1 MDHEN, CDR2 SYDVKM. The CDR3 region has the DNA TGTGCCAGCAGTTTCTCTGAGCAGTTCTTC. It encodes CASSFSEQFF.

The J gene is TRBJ2-7, the V gene TRBV27; possible D gene TRBD2, 6 bases. This CDR3 has 13 amino acids. Trimming took 0 bases from V and 6 from J, leaving 9 bases between them. The V gene's germline CDR1 is MNHEY and CDR2 SMNVEV (reference sequence). The CDR3 reads CASSLSVGGEQYF. DNA of the CDR3: TGTGCCAGCAGTTTATCGGTGGGAGGCGAGCAGTACTTC.

The chain is built from TRBV5-1 and TRBJ1-1; no clear D. The germline gives CDR1 SGHRS, CDR2 YFSETQ. V was clipped by 0 bases and J by 5 bases, with 20 bases between them. This CDR3 region has 17 residues. As DNA, the CDR3 is TGCGCCAGCAGCTTGGATCAGGCAGGACTTCATGAAACTGAAGCTTTCTTT. Its protein product is CASSLDQAGLHETEAFF.